The sequence of this TCR beta chain was determined in a study of blood T cell repertoires in COVID-19. At the level of the study: Acute and convalescent COVID-19 samples came from the United States, Italy and Spain. The cDNA or gDNA used as material had been derived from T cells, B-cell-depleted T cells, or PBMCs.

The CDR3 sequence is 16 residues long. The ends lost 2 bases at V and 7 bases at J; junction bases unmatched: 9. Germline CDR1 and CDR2: SGHDT and YYEEEE. This table comes from immunoSEQ multiplex PCR, and its TCRdb copy is limited to in-frame clones, with some not included. The sample contains approximately 190,000 clones, over 75% of which appear only once. The sequencing sample was made of peripheral blood. The clonotype comes from a man between 50 and 59 years old with acute or convalescent COVID-19. The chain carries TRBV5-6 and TRBJ2-4; TRBD1 agrees at 10 bases. The CDR3 spells CASSLASGTGVNIQYF. CDR3 bases: TGTGCCAGCAGCTTAGCCTCCGGGACAGGGGTTAACATTCAGTACTTC.